This entry is about one T cell receptor (beta chain). Its antigen is still unknown. This specimen comes from a study of Ad26.COV2.S vaccination and SARS-CoV-2 variants. Overall study findings and caveats: Spike-specific TCR breadth in vaccine recipients exceeded that seen in placebo recipients.

The CDR3 loop spans 16 amino acids. The germline gives CDR1 SGHTA, CDR2 FQGNSA. V gave up 1 base and J gave up 4 bases, with 16 bases separating them. Here immunoSEQ multiplex PCR was the method, and the copy in TCRdb shows in-frame clones only, minus some. The sample records about 450,000 clones, roughly 87% being singletons. Treatment given: 15 to 20 received Ad26.COV2.S at low or high dose, single or two shots; five or six received placebo; per-sample allocation not given. Sampling occurred on day 63 after the first vaccine or placebo injection. Source: peripheral blood, taken in a trial of Ad26.COV2.S vaccine versus placebo. This clonotype was obtained from a person aged 18-60 years who received the Ad26.COV2.S COVID-19 vaccine or a placebo. The chain combines TRBV7-2 with TRBJ1-2, with TRBD1 as a possible D gene (5 bases). CDR3 loop: CASSLESEGRGYGYTF. CDR3 DNA: TGTGCCAGCAGCTTAGAGTCGGAGGGGAGGGGCTATGGCTACACCTTC. The full variable domain, its missing parts supplied by reference TRBV7-2 and TRBJ1-2, is GAGVSQSPSNKVTEKGKDVELRCDPISGHTALYWYRQSLGQGLEFLIYFQGNSAPDKSGLPSDRFSAERTGGSVSTLTIQRTQQEDSAVYLCASSLESEGRGYGYTFGSGTRLTVV.